This TCR beta chain came from a study of spatial heterogeneity in lung cancer. Study as a whole: Unique TCR and UMI combinations averaged more than ten appearances each in raw reads.

Study-level points and caveats: Expanded intratumoral alpha and beta TCR counts tracked tumor mutation counts.

Unique molecular identifiers, one per molecule, were present on every TCR cDNA molecule. TCRdb processed the 5' RACE reads anew with MiXCR; each CDR3 protein has one entry. The sample has some 7,800 distinct CDR3 sequences; 9.5% to 15% are singletons. The time point denotes: sample taken at primary tumor resection. Extraction of whole RNA from tumor, nontumor lung or frozen PBMC preceded unsorted sequencing. The CDR3 is 14 amino acids. The germline V and J ends were trimmed by 4 bases and 3 bases, with 11 bases remaining between them. Germline lookup yields CDR1 KGHSH and CDR2 LQKENI. This clonotype is medium-sized (0.01 to 0.1%) within its sample. Antigen specificity is unknown.

The chain employs TRBV18 and TRBJ2-3; tentative D call: TRBD2 (6 bases). This material consisted of lung tumor tissue, taken at surgery. This clonotype was obtained from a male donor with early-stage non-small cell lung cancer. In DNA, the CDR3 is TGTGCCAGCTCACGGCGGGAAATAACAGATACGCAGTATTTT. This encodes CASSRREITDTQYF.